These 22 T cell receptor beta chains came from one sample sequenced in a study of T-cell memory formation after mild COVID-19. TCRdb independently ran MiXCR on the 5' RACE reads; one entry per CDR3 protein. Of under 150,000 distinct CDR3 sequences detected, 20% to 25% appear once; the ten largest clones hold 41%. Sequencing was carried out using PBMCs or a T cell subset sorted from them (not recorded which). The receptors here all came from a man younger than 30 who had mild COVID-19 (a few samples of this study predate the infection). Cell type and time point are not known.

The rearrangement uses TRBV4-1 and TRBJ2-7; 9 bases fit TRBD1. Trimming took 5 bases from V and 5 from J; bases not matched to a gene: 10. Germline V gene data show CDR1 as MGHRA and CDR2 as YSYEKL. The CDR3 totals 15 residues. CDR3 bases: TGCGCCAGCAGCACCCGGACAGGGGCCGGGGACGAGCAGTACTTC. It is translated as CASSTRTGAGDEQYF.

This clonotype was observed a few times. This chain joins TRBV6-5 and TRBJ1-6; no clear D. This CDR3 region has 13 residues. With 5 bases removed from V and 10 bases from J, the gap between germline ends came to 12 bases. Per germline, CDR1 MNHEY and CDR2 SVGAGI. CDR3 protein: CASSTVLESPLHF. The CDR3, as DNA: TGTGCCAGCAGTACCGTGCTCGAGTCACCCCTCCACTTT.

This clonotype has just a few counts. The chain couples TRBV6-2 or TRBV6-3 to TRBJ2-7; no clear D. V shed 0 bases and J shed 6 bases, with 18 bases lying between them. The CDR3 sequence is 16 residues long. Germline loops: CDR1 MNHEY, CDR2 SVGEGT. The CDR3 sequence is CASSYSRSTSRSEQYV. The CDR3 DNA reads TGTGCCAGCAGTTACTCTCGGTCTACCTCTAGGTCCGAGCAGTACGTC.

The gene calls are TRBV11-2 and TRBJ2-3; D is undetermined. The CDR3 has 11 amino acids. Trimming left V 2 bases short and J 11 bases short, with 8 bases between. Germline assignment: CDR1 SGHAT and CDR2 FQNNGV. In nucleotides, the CDR3 is TGTGCCAGCAGCTTACAGGAGCGGCAGTATTTT. This gives the protein CASSLQERQYF.

The chain carries TRBV6-6 and TRBJ2-7; the D gene could be TRBD1 or TRBD2 (5 bases each). The CDR3 is 14 amino acids. The V gene's germline CDR1 is MNHNY and CDR2 SVGAGI (reference sequence). With 7 bases removed from V and 0 bases from J, the gap between germline ends came to 13 bases. The chain's CDR3 is CASTLGRNSYEQYF. CDR3 bases: TGTGCCAGCACCTTGGGACGCAACTCCTACGAGCAGTACTTC.

V gene TRBV29-1 combines with J gene TRBJ1-2; 11 nucleotides agree with TRBD1. The germline V gene encodes CDR1 SQVTM and CDR2 ANQGSEA. The CDR3 contains 14 residues. The V segment lost 7 bases and the J segment 2 bases; nucleotides outside the gene matches: 6. The CDR3: CSAERTGGNYGYTF. The CDR3 coding sequence is TGCAGCGCTGAGCGGACAGGGGGCAACTATGGCTACACCTTC.

The count of this clonotype is one. J is TRBJ2-1 and V is TRBV21-1; the listed D gene, TRBD1, was not tested against the DNA. TRBV21-1 is described as a pseudogene. This CDR3 is 15 amino acids long. The CDR3 loop reads CASSKVGGVYNEQFF. In nucleotides, the CDR3 is TGTGCCAGCAGCAAAGTGGGCGGGGTCTACAATGAGCAGTTCTTC.

This clonotype was counted a few times. The chain couples TRBV6-6 to TRBJ1-2; D possibly corresponds to TRBD1 (5 bases). The CDR3 contains 15 residues. Germline V gene sequence: CDR1 MNHNY, CDR2 SVGAGI (reference sequence). Trimming stripped 2 bases from V and 4 bases from J, with 14 bases between. Here the CDR3 reads CASSYGREGPYGYTF. The CDR3 coding sequence is TGTGCCAGCAGTTACGGCAGGGAAGGGCCCTATGGCTACACCTTC.

This clonotype has only one observation. The chain couples TRBV11-2 to TRBJ1-5; D unresolved. CDR3 length: 13 residues. V lost 2 bases and J lost 6, with 8 bases in between. Germline CDR1 SGHAT, CDR2 FQNNGV. The CDR3 DNA reads as TGTGCCAGCAGCTTATGGGGTTCTCAGCCCCAGCATTTT. Amino acid sequence: CASSLWGSQPQHF.

Within the sample, this clonotype is medium-sized. The J gene is TRBJ2-7, the V gene TRBV19; D not resolved. This CDR3 region has 14 residues. Germline V gene lookup returns CDR1 LNHDA and CDR2 SQIVND (reference sequence). Trimming removed 3 bases at V and 1 base at J, with 10 bases between. The CDR3 DNA reads as TGTGCCAGTAGTATTGCCGGCGGTTCCTACGAGCAGTACTTC. Amino acids: CASSIAGGSYEQYF.

V gene TRBV7-6 combines with J gene TRBJ1-3, with D unclear. V lost 0 bases, J lost 0 bases, and 6 bases lay in between. Germline CDR1 is SGHVS and CDR2 is FNYEAQ. CDR3 size: 15 residues. CDR3 bases: TGTGCCAGCAGCTTAGCGTATAGCTCTGGAAACACCATATATTTT. As protein: CASSLAYSSGNTIYF.

This chain connects TRBV7-9 to TRBJ1-2, with TRBD1 as a possible D gene (6 bases). Germline CDR1 reads SEHNR; CDR2 reads FQNEAQ (reference sequence). The CDR3 sequence is 16 residues long. V lost 1 base and J 2 bases, leaving 14 bases between the germline ends. The CDR3 region is CASSLDGQSPNYGYTF. DNA for the CDR3: TGTGCCAGCAGCTTAGATGGACAGTCCCCAAACTATGGCTACACCTTC.

The chain uses TRBV7-2 and TRBJ1-5, with D unresolved. The CDR3 totals 15 residues. The V end was cut by 3 bases, the J end by 2 bases, with 11 bases between. Germline CDR1 and CDR2: SGHTA and FQGNSA. The CDR3 sequence is CASSFMALGNQPQHF. The CDR3 nucleotides are TGTGCCAGCAGCTTCATGGCTCTCGGCAATCAGCCCCAGCATTTT.

For the CDR3, the DNA is TGTGCCAGCAGTTGGGACAGGGTCTACGAGCAGTACTTC. This sequence encodes CASSWDRVYEQYF. This rearrangement joins TRBV6-6 to TRBJ2-7; the match to TRBD1 covers 9 bases. CDR3 size: 13 residues. Losses at the gene ends were 4 bases for V and 3 bases for J; bases not matched to a gene: 1. Germline CDR1 and CDR2: MNHNY and SVGAGI (reference sequence).

The rearrangement links TRBV4-1 to TRBJ1-1, with 7 positions matching TRBD1. The ends lost 5 bases at V and 4 bases at J; junction bases unmatched: 7. Germline V gene lookup returns CDR1 MGHRA and CDR2 YSYEKL. This CDR3 has 14 amino acids. The CDR3 here is CASSVQGESTEAFF. As DNA, the CDR3 is TGCGCCAGCAGCGTGCAGGGGGAGAGCACTGAAGCTTTCTTT.

In DNA, the CDR3 is TGTGCCAGCAGTTCCACAGGCCGAGGCAATCAGCCCCAGCATTTT. It codes for CASSSTGRGNQPQHF. The chain joins TRBV6-5 to TRBJ1-5, with D possibly being TRBD1 (5 bases). Trimming removed 4 bases from V and 2 bases from J, with 12 bases in between. The CDR3 has 15 amino acids. Germline V gene sequence: CDR1 MNHEY, CDR2 SVGAGI.

This clonotype was observed a few times. The J gene is TRBJ1-4, the V gene TRBV6-2 or TRBV6-3; D call uncertain. CDR1 and CDR2 (germline): MNHEY, SVGEGT. Trimming shortened V by 6 bases and J by 0 bases, and 14 bases separated the two germline ends. CDR3 length: 16 residues. The CDR3 spells CASRRGTVATNEKLFF. The CDR3 region has the DNA TGTGCCAGCAGACGAGGAACGGTGGCAACTAATGAAAAACTGTTTTTT.

The rearrangement links TRBV3-2 to TRBJ2-7; TRBD1 was called by the table and not checked on the DNA. TRBV3-2 is a listed pseudogene. The CDR3 sequence is 14 residues long. CDR3 sequence reads: CASSLGQGFYEQYF. The CDR3 DNA sequence: TGTGCCAGCAGCCTGGGACAGGGCTTCTACGAGCAGTACTTC.

The chain is built from TRBV9 and TRBJ2-3, with D tentatively TRBD2 (5 bases). Between the trimmed V and J ends, which lost 1 base and 5 bases, there was a span of 8 bases. CDR1 is SGDLS and CDR2 is YYNGEE in the germline V gene. The CDR3 has 13 amino acids. The CDR3 region is CASSVMGEDTQYF. In DNA, the CDR3 is TGTGCCAGCAGCGTAATGGGAGAAGATACGCAGTATTTT.

V is TRBV7-2 and J is TRBJ1-6; D call uncertain. Trimming shortened V by 1 base and J by 9 bases, and 13 bases separated the two germline ends. Germline CDR1 and CDR2: SGHTA and FQGNSA. The CDR3 spans 15 residues. The chain's CDR3 is CASSLGLGLGSPLHF. CDR3 in DNA: TGTGCCAGCAGCTTAGGGCTGGGGTTAGGTTCACCCCTCCACTTT.

This clonotype was observed a handful of times. The chain combines TRBV7-6 with TRBJ2-3, with 8 bases identical to TRBD1. V lost 5 bases to trimming and J lost 1 base; unmatched junction nucleotides: 8. The CDR3 covers 16 residues. CDR1 is SGHVS, CDR2 FNYEAQ, per germline. DNA for the CDR3: TGTGCCAGCAGCCCCCGACCGGGACAGGGCACAGATACGCAGTATTTT. It yields the protein CASSPRPGQGTDTQYF.

CDR3 in amino acids: CASSLEWQPYEQYF. The CDR3 DNA is TGTGCCAGCAGCTTAGAGTGGCAACCCTACGAGCAGTACTTC. This chain joins TRBV11-2 and TRBJ2-7; D is unresolved. Germline V gene lookup returns CDR1 SGHAT and CDR2 FQNNGV. Trimming cost V 0 bases and J 2 bases, with 8 bases left between them. The CDR3 loop spans 14 amino acids.